What follows are 10 T cell receptor beta chains derived from one specimen sequenced in a study of cytomegalovirus exposure and HLA in healthy donors. Clones were sequenced by immunoSEQ multiplex PCR, and TCRdb holds only the in-frame ones, with some missing. The table lists 89,000 or so clones, about 93% of them singletons, with around 1.1% in the top ten. The sample was PBMCs. Receptors were obtained from a woman in her twenties or thirties in good health and CMV-seropositive.

This clone showed up just once. The genes are TRBV4-1 and TRBJ1-5; D possibly corresponds to TRBD1 (6 bases). V lost 3 bases and J 10 bases, leaving 16 bases between the germline ends. CDR1 and CDR2 from the germline V gene are MGHRA and YSYEKL. The CDR3 is 14 amino acids. CDR3: CASSHTGPLQPQHF. As DNA, the CDR3 is TGCGCCAGCAGCCATACAGGGCCCCTCCAACCCCAGCATTTT.

This rearrangement joins TRBV23-1 to TRBJ2-1; maybe TRBD1 (6 bases). TRBV23-1 is labeled an ORF, and its function is uncertain. The V end lost 9 bases, the J end lost 8 bases, and 14 bases lay between the germline ends. The CDR3 has 12 amino acids. In nucleotides, the CDR3 is TGCGCCAGGGCAACAGGGTGGCATGAGCAGTTCTTC. Translation: CARATGWHEQFF.

The chain combines TRBV7-9 with TRBJ2-3; TRBD2 matches at 12 bases. Germline CDR1 is SEHNR and CDR2 is FQNEAQ (reference sequence). The CDR3 is 16 residues long. V trimming: 3 bases; J trimming: 4 bases; junction bases outside the gene matches: 5. The CDR3 DNA sequence: TGTGCCAGCAGCTTCGACCTAGCGGGGGGGGCAGATACGCAGTATTTT. This gives the protein CASSFDLAGGADTQYF.

The CDR3: CASRRPGDRGETQYF. The DNA of the CDR3 is TGTGCCAGCAGGAGGCCCGGGGACAGGGGAGAGACCCAGTACTTC. The chain couples TRBV7-8 to TRBJ2-5; 10 nucleotides match TRBD1. From germline, CDR1 is SGHVS and CDR2 FQNEAQ. The CDR3 extends over 15 amino acids. V trimming: 6 bases; J trimming: 4 bases; junction bases outside the gene matches: 8.

The chain is built from TRBV10-3 and TRBJ2-1; perhaps TRBD1 as D (6 bases). The CDR3 is 11 residues long. The germline V gene encodes CDR1 ENHRY and CDR2 SYGVKD. V gave up 7 bases and J gave up 7 bases, with 8 bases separating them. CDR3 amino acids: CAIKQGNEQFF. In nucleotides, the CDR3 is TGTGCCATCAAACAGGGAAATGAGCAGTTCTTC.

The genes are TRBV18 and TRBJ2-7, with a tentative D call TRBD1 (5 bases). V shed 2 bases and J shed 5 bases, with 19 bases lying between them. CDR3 length equals 16 residues. From germline, CDR1 is KGHSH and CDR2 LQKENI. The CDR3 coding sequence is TGTGCCAGCTCACCATACGGCAGGGCAGGGCCCGACGAGCAGTACTTC. Protein product: CASSPYGRAGPDEQYF.

This clone was counted once. The rearrangement joins TRBV5-5 to TRBJ1-5; 9 bases fit TRBD1. Germline V lookup: CDR1 SGHKS, CDR2 YYEKEE (reference sequence). This CDR3 contains 17 residues. V trimming: 3 bases; J trimming: 1 base; junction bases outside the gene matches: 8. Written as DNA, the CDR3 is TGTGCCAGCAGCTCTGGGGTCGGGACAGGGAGCAATCAGCCCCAGCATTTT. It encodes CASSSGVGTGSNQPQHF.

The chain recombines TRBV9 with TRBJ2-3; 8 bases are a match to TRBD2. Germline V CDR1 and CDR2: SGDLS, YYNGEE. V gave up 4 bases and J gave up 4 bases; unmatched junction bases: 8. CDR3 size: 15 residues. CDR3 amino acids: CASSRSGSPSDTQYF. The CDR3 region has the DNA TGTGCCAGCAGCAGAAGCGGGAGTCCTTCAGATACGCAGTATTTT.

The chain carries TRBV12-2 and TRBJ2-5; TRBD2, the table's D call, lacks a check against the DNA. TRBV12-2 is a known pseudogene. There are 16 residues in the CDR3. The CDR3 is CASRLEMHLYQETQYF. DNA for the CDR3: TGTGCAAGTCGCTTAGAGATGCACCTATACCAAGAGACCCAGTACTTC.

This clone appeared a single time. V gene TRBV7-8 combines with J gene TRBJ2-7; 8 bases align to TRBD1. The CDR3 contains 14 residues. The germline gives CDR1 SGHVS, CDR2 FQNEAQ. With 3 bases clipped from V and 3 bases from J, the junction kept 4 bases outside the gene matches. The DNA for the CDR3 is TGTGCCAGCAGCTTTGGACAGGGCAGCTACGAGCAGTACTTC. Residues: CASSFGQGSYEQYF.